This is a list of T cell receptor beta chains from one sample in a study of OX40 agonist ivuxolimab in advanced cancers. Data came from immunoSEQ multiplex PCR; TCRdb stores just in-frame clones and leaves some out. Of tens of thousands of clones in the sample, approximately 85% were seen once. The sequences come from CD4+ or CD8+ T cells sorted from blood, collected in a trial of the OX40 agonist ivuxolimab. The source of these receptors is an adult with an advanced solid tumor such as melanoma, head and neck, liver or kidney cancer. The CDR3 runs from the conserved cysteine through the conserved F or W. Each record gives: V gene, clone size, J gene, D gene, CDR3 protein, CDR3 DNA. D genes are given only for firm matches. Clone sizes are given selectively: once, few, many, or a class where the clone is expanded.

V gene: TRBV7-9; clone size: once; J gene: TRBJ1-1; D gene: -; CDR3 protein: CASSPMGDPNTEAFF; CDR3 DNA: TGTGCCAGCAGCCCTATGGGGGATCCGAACACTGAAGCTTTCTTT
V gene: TRBV5-1; clone size: -; J gene: TRBJ1-4; D gene: TRBD1; CDR3 protein: CASSSSGGLGEKLFF; CDR3 DNA: TGCGCCAGCAGCTCTTCAGGGGGTTTGGGGGAAAAACTGTTTTTT
V gene: TRBV2; clone size: -; J gene: TRBJ2-3; D gene: TRBD2; CDR3 protein: CASSEGAGGPPDTQYF; CDR3 DNA: TGTGCCAGCAGTGAGGGGGCGGGGGGGCCCCCAGATACGCAGTATTTT
V gene: TRBV5-1; clone size: -; J gene: TRBJ2-7; D gene: -; CDR3 protein: CASSLGTYYEQYF; CDR3 DNA: TGCGCCAGCAGCTTAGGGACATACTACGAGCAGTACTTC
V gene: TRBV9; clone size: -; J gene: TRBJ1-6; D gene: TRBD1; CDR3 protein: CASSVRTGGGPLHF; CDR3 DNA: TGTGCCAGCAGCGTGAGGACAGGGGGCGGGCCCCTCCACTTT
V gene: TRBV27; clone size: -; J gene: TRBJ2-7; D gene: TRBD1; CDR3 protein: CASSAHLLGQGAYEQYF; CDR3 DNA: TGTGCCAGCAGTGCACACCTCCTTGGACAGGGGGCCTACGAGCAGTACTTC
V gene: TRBV18; clone size: -; J gene: TRBJ1-1; D gene: -; CDR3 protein: CASSRDTGGLEAFF; CDR3 DNA: TGTGCCAGCTCACGGGACACTGGGGGGCTTGAAGCTTTCTTT
V gene: TRBV19; clone size: few; J gene: TRBJ2-4; D gene: -; CDR3 protein: CASRGTWNSVGIQYF; CDR3 DNA: TGTGCCAGTAGGGGGACATGGAACAGTGTTGGCATTCAGTACTTC
V gene: TRBV30; clone size: -; J gene: TRBJ1-2; D gene: TRBD1; CDR3 protein: CAWNRGRGYTF; CDR3 DNA: TGTGCCTGGAACAGGGGGCGAGGCTACACCTTC
V gene: TRBV5-1; clone size: -; J gene: TRBJ1-6; D gene: TRBD1; CDR3 protein: CASSLEGQGASPLHF; CDR3 DNA: TGCGCCAGCAGCTTGGAGGGACAGGGTGCTTCACCCCTCCACTTT
V gene: TRBV6-1; clone size: few; J gene: TRBJ1-2; D gene: TRBD1; CDR3 protein: CASRIQGNYGYTF; CDR3 DNA: TGTGCCAGCAGAATACAGGGGAACTATGGCTACACCTTC
V gene: TRBV7-2; clone size: -; J gene: TRBJ2-1; D gene: TRBD2; CDR3 protein: CASSLGSLAGGLYEQFF; CDR3 DNA: TGTGCCAGCAGCTTGGGGTCACTAGCGGGGGGGCTCTATGAGCAGTTCTTC
V gene: TRBV10-3; clone size: -; J gene: TRBJ1-6; D gene: -; CDR3 protein: CASCAGADYNSPLHF; CDR3 DNA: TGTGCCAGTTGTGCGGGGGCTGATTATAATTCACCCCTCCACTTT
V gene: TRBV5-1; clone size: -; J gene: TRBJ1-1; D gene: -; CDR3 protein: CASSLDVGRGGTEAFF; CDR3 DNA: TGCGCCAGCAGCTTGGACGTGGGCAGGGGTGGCACTGAAGCTTTCTTT
V gene: TRBV6-5; clone size: -; J gene: TRBJ1-2; D gene: -; CDR3 protein: CASSPGPYGYTF; CDR3 DNA: TGTGCCAGCAGCCCCGGCCCCTATGGCTACACCTTC
V gene: TRBV7-2; clone size: -; J gene: TRBJ2-3; D gene: -; CDR3 protein: CASSLVPDSSTDTQYF; CDR3 DNA: TGTGCCAGCAGCTTAGTACCGGATTCTAGCACAGATACGCAGTATTTT
V gene: TRBV7-2; clone size: -; J gene: TRBJ1-1; D gene: TRBD1; CDR3 protein: CASSLLGQGRTEAFF; CDR3 DNA: TGTGCCAGCAGCTTACTCGGACAGGGTCGTACTGAAGCTTTCTTT
V gene: TRBV28; clone size: few; J gene: TRBJ1-2; D gene: -; CDR3 protein: CASSLGRSYGYTF; CDR3 DNA: TGTGCCAGCAGTTTAGGCAGGAGTTATGGCTACACCTTC
V gene: TRBV28; clone size: -; J gene: TRBJ1-4; D gene: -; CDR3 protein: CASYSGQGNEKLFF; CDR3 DNA: TGTGCCAGCTATTCCGGGCAGGGAAATGAAAAACTGTTTTTT
V gene: TRBV4-1; clone size: -; J gene: TRBJ2-5; D gene: TRBD1; CDR3 protein: CASSQSGQGAWETQYF; CDR3 DNA: TGCGCCAGCAGCCAATCCGGACAGGGGGCGTGGGAGACCCAGTACTTC
V gene: TRBV5-1; clone size: -; J gene: TRBJ1-1; D gene: TRBD1; CDR3 protein: CASSLDRGLNTEAFF; CDR3 DNA: TGCGCCAGCAGCCTAGACAGGGGATTGAACACTGAAGCTTTCTTT
V gene: TRBV28; clone size: once; J gene: TRBJ2-3; D gene: -; CDR3 protein: CASSSPGTKSTDTQYF; CDR3 DNA: TGTGCCAGCAGTTCACCCGGGACCAAGTCCACAGATACGCAGTATTTT
V gene: TRBV5-1; clone size: -; J gene: TRBJ2-2; D gene: -; CDR3 protein: CASSPGRATGELFF; CDR3 DNA: TGCGCCAGCAGCCCCGGAAGGGCTACCGGGGAGCTGTTTTTT
V gene: TRBV7-2; clone size: -; J gene: TRBJ1-1; D gene: -; CDR3 protein: CASRWTVDPTEAFF; CDR3 DNA: TGTGCCAGCAGATGGACGGTCGACCCCACTGAAGCTTTCTTT
V gene: TRBV2; clone size: -; J gene: TRBJ1-5; D gene: TRBD1; CDR3 protein: CASSQGPGANQPQHF; CDR3 DNA: TGTGCCAGCTCACAGGGGCCAGGGGCAAATCAGCCCCAGCATTTT
V gene: TRBV7-9; clone size: -; J gene: TRBJ2-2; D gene: -; CDR3 protein: CASSLGSGAGTGELFF; CDR3 DNA: TGTGCCAGCAGCCTAGGCTCGGGGGCCGGCACCGGGGAGCTGTTTTTT
V gene: TRBV9; clone size: few; J gene: TRBJ2-3; D gene: -; CDR3 protein: CASSVRHDTDTQYF; CDR3 DNA: TGTGCCAGCAGCGTACGGCATGACACAGATACGCAGTATTTT
V gene: TRBV11-3; clone size: -; J gene: TRBJ2-1; D gene: TRBD2; CDR3 protein: CASSRIAGDSYNEQFF; CDR3 DNA: TGTGCCAGCAGCCGTATAGCGGGGGACTCCTACAATGAGCAGTTCTTC
V gene: TRBV11-3; clone size: -; J gene: TRBJ2-7; D gene: TRBD1; CDR3 protein: CASSLASAGGYEQYF; CDR3 DNA: TGTGCCAGCAGCTTAGCCTCGGCAGGGGGCTACGAGCAGTACTTC
V gene: TRBV2; clone size: -; J gene: TRBJ2-3; D gene: TRBD2; CDR3 protein: CASSESAGGRDTQYF; CDR3 DNA: TGTGCCAGCAGTGAGTCGGCGGGGGGGCGGGATACGCAGTATTTT
V gene: TRBV11-2; clone size: -; J gene: TRBJ1-3; D gene: -; CDR3 protein: CASSPGWGPISGNTIYF; CDR3 DNA: TGTGCCAGCAGTCCCGGCTGGGGTCCAATCTCTGGAAACACCATATATTTT
V gene: TRBV7-6; clone size: -; J gene: TRBJ1-1; D gene: TRBD1; CDR3 protein: CASSSTGGYTEAFF; CDR3 DNA: TGTGCCAGCAGCTCGACAGGGGGATACACTGAAGCTTTCTTT
V gene: TRBV5-4; clone size: -; J gene: TRBJ1-3; D gene: TRBD1; CDR3 protein: CASSLETGRVNTIYF; CDR3 DNA: TGTGCCAGCAGCTTAGAGACAGGGCGGGTAAACACCATATATTTT
V gene: TRBV11-3; clone size: -; J gene: TRBJ2-1; D gene: TRBD2; CDR3 protein: CASSPGLAGGNEQFF; CDR3 DNA: TGTGCCAGCAGCCCAGGACTAGCGGGGGGCAATGAGCAGTTCTTC
V gene: TRBV6-4; clone size: -; J gene: TRBJ1-5; D gene: TRBD1; CDR3 protein: CASRPGGYRGFNQPQHF; CDR3 DNA: TGTGCCAGCAGACCCGGAGGGTACAGGGGATTCAATCAGCCCCAGCATTTT
V gene: TRBV7-9; clone size: -; J gene: TRBJ2-7; D gene: TRBD2; CDR3 protein: CASSYAGGYEQYF; CDR3 DNA: TGTGCCAGCAGCTACGCGGGGGGTTACGAGCAGTACTTC
V gene: TRBV28; clone size: few; J gene: TRBJ1-2; D gene: -; CDR3 protein: CASSPQENYGYTF; CDR3 DNA: TGTGCCAGCAGTCCTCAGGAAAACTATGGCTACACCTTC